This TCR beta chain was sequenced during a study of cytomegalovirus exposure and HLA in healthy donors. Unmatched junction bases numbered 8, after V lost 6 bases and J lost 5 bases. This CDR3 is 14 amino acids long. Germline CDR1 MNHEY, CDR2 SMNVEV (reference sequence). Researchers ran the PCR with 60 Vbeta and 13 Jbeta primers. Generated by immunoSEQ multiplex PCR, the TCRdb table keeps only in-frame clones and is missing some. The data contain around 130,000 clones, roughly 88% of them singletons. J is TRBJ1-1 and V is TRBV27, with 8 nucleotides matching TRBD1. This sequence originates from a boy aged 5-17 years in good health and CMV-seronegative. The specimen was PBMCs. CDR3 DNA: TGTGCCAGCAGCGTTACAGGGGGTTGGACTGAAGCTTTCTTT. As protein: CASSVTGGWTEAFF.